Each of the 19 T cell receptor beta chains below was sequenced from the same sample in a study of blood T cells in healthy people across ages. Then a second PCR, running roughly 7 to 11 cycles, was carried out with a sample-barcoded 5' primer and a J-beta primer mix. A single record per CDR3 protein comes from TCRdb applying MiXCR to the 5' RACE reads. The data hold around 1,700,000 distinct CDR3 sequences, with about 28% observed a single time. The sequenced sample consisted of blood. The receptor source for this set is a woman in her 30s in good health.

Points on this clonotype: A junction end diverges from the germline sequence, so it may reflect a read error. The V and J genes are TRBV27 and TRBJ2-1, with TRBD1 as a possible D gene (6 bases). The germline V gene encodes CDR1 MNHEY and CDR2 SMNVEV (reference sequence). The CDR3 length is 15 residues. Written as DNA, the CDR3 is TGTGCCGGCAGTATGGGCCGGGACACTTACAATGAGCAGTTCTTC. It translates to CAGSMGRDTYNEQFF.

This clonotype was seen only a few times. This sequence joins TRBV10-1 and TRBJ2-7; D not certain. In germline, CDR1 is WNHNN, CDR2 SYGVQD (reference sequence). V lost 3 bases to trimming and J lost 2 bases, with 8 bases between them. The length of the CDR3 is 13 residues. The CDR3 region is CASSESATYEQYF. DNA of the CDR3: TGCGCCAGCAGTGAATCAGCCACCTACGAGCAGTACTTC.

The chain is built from TRBV5-1 and TRBJ2-5; TRBD1 is a possible D gene (5 bases). Germline loops: CDR1 SGHRS, CDR2 YFSETQ. This CDR3 comprises 14 residues. V dropped 4 bases and J dropped 4 bases, with 14 bases sitting between them. The CDR3: CASSTQGVGETQYF. CDR3 nucleotide sequence: TGCGCCAGCAGCACCCAGGGCGTCGGAGAGACCCAGTACTTC.

Only a few counts were recorded for this clonotype. The chain is built from TRBV28 and TRBJ2-7; maybe TRBD2 (5 bases). From germline, CDR1 is MDHEN and CDR2 SYDVKM. The CDR3 loop spans 16 amino acids. Deletions cut 2 bases from V and 1 base from J, with 15 bases between. CDR3 sequence reads: CASSLPLVAGSYEQYF. CDR3 bases: TGTGCCAGCAGTTTACCCCTCGTGGCGGGTTCCTACGAGCAGTACTTC.

This clonotype has only a few counts. This sequence joins TRBV12-3 or TRBV12-4 and TRBJ2-3, with D possibly called TRBD1 or TRBD2 (5 bases each). The CDR3 is 13 amino acids. Trimming left V 7 bases short and J 6 bases short, with 14 bases between. The CDR3 sequence: CASKGTLRDTQYF. The CDR3 bases are TGTGCCAGCAAGGGGACCCTCCGGGATACGCAGTATTTT.

A few counts support this clonotype. V is TRBV15 and J is TRBJ2-5; D not certain. With 6 bases removed from V and 5 bases from J, the gap between germline ends came to 19 bases. The CDR3 contains 15 residues. Germline CDR1 LNHNV, CDR2 YYDKDF (reference sequence). CDR3 region: CATREKTSRAETQYF. CDR3 nucleotides: TGTGCCACCAGGGAGAAGACGTCGCGCGCGGAGACCCAGTACTTC.

This clonotype was seen only a few times. The chain joins TRBV4-1 to TRBJ2-3; 7 bases line up with TRBD1. Germline loops: CDR1 MGHRA, CDR2 YSYEKL. V trimming: 4 bases; J trimming: 4 bases; junction bases outside the gene matches: 5. This CDR3 is 14 amino acids long. The CDR3 here is CASSRRQGADTQYF. The DNA for the CDR3 is TGCGCCAGCAGCCGCAGACAGGGTGCAGATACGCAGTATTTT.

The chain couples TRBV27 to TRBJ1-1; 7 bases match TRBD1. There are 15 residues in the CDR3. The V gene's germline CDR1 is MNHEY and CDR2 SMNVEV (reference sequence). Unmatched junction bases numbered 11, after V lost 6 bases and J lost 4 bases. CDR3 region: CASRGDQGTATEAFF. The CDR3 nucleotides read TGTGCCAGCAGGGGGGACCAGGGGACAGCCACTGAAGCTTTCTTT.

In regard to this clonotype: This may be a read error: a much more frequent sequence differs by one nucleotide. The V and J genes are TRBV24-1 and TRBJ1-5; a possible D gene is TRBD1 (5 bases). V dropped 5 bases and J dropped 5 bases, with 15 bases sitting between them. Germline V gene sequence: CDR1 KGHDR, CDR2 SFDVKD. CDR3 size: 15 residues. The CDR3 sequence is CATSGGTRGDQPQHF. The CDR3, as DNA: TGTGCCACCAGTGGCGGGACCAGAGGGGATCAGCCCCAGCATTTT.

This clonotype was counted at least ten times. The J gene is TRBJ1-2, the V gene TRBV12-3 or TRBV12-4; D is possibly TRBD1 (5 bases). Between the trimmed V and J ends, which lost 6 bases and 7 bases, there was a span of 15 bases. The CDR3 spans 13 residues. Here the CDR3 reads CASSLSQGGGYTF. The CDR3 DNA reads TGTGCCAGCAGCTTATCTCAGGGCGGTGGCTACACCTTC.

For this clonotype: This may be a read error: a much more frequent sequence differs by one nucleotide. The V call is TRBV2, the J call TRBJ2-7; D call uncertain. This CDR3 contains 15 residues. Germline lookup yields CDR1 SNHLY and CDR2 FYNNEI. In DNA form, the CDR3 reads TGTGTCAGCAGTGAAGAGCCAAGGGCCTCCTACGAGCAGTACTTC. Translated: CVSSEEPRASYEQYF.

A few counts support this clonotype. V is TRBV12-3 or TRBV12-4 and J is TRBJ1-1; TRBD1 aligns across 8 bases. This CDR3 contains 14 residues. V was pared by 4 bases and J by 5 bases, with 6 bases of the junction left unmatched. The chain's CDR3 is CASSYRQGRTEAFF. The CDR3 region has the DNA TGTGCCAGCAGTTATCGACAGGGGAGGACTGAAGCTTTCTTT.

This chain uses TRBV3-1 with TRBJ2-5, with D hard to call. Per the germline V gene, CDR1 is LGHDT and CDR2 is YNNKEL (reference sequence). CDR3 length equals 13 residues. V lost 3 bases, J lost 8 bases, and 13 bases lay in between. The CDR3 coding sequence is TGTGCCAGCAGCCATCGGACCCCCGCCACCCAGTACTTC. This sequence encodes CASSHRTPATQYF.

The CDR3 DNA sequence: TGCGCCAGCAGCCAAACTTCCGGGACTAGCGGGAGGAATGAGCAGTTCTTC. It codes for CASSQTSGTSGRNEQFF. The chain links TRBV4-1 to TRBJ2-1; 15 nucleotides align to TRBD2. The CDR3 consists of 17 residues. CDR1 is MGHRA and CDR2 is YSYEKL in the germline V gene. V shed 2 bases, J shed 7 bases, and the junction held 6 bases outside the gene matches.

Points on this clonotype: A read error may be the cause here, since a much bigger clone is one base away. The chain joins TRBV20-1 to TRBJ2-7; the match to TRBD1 covers 10 bases. This CDR3 comprises 18 residues. With 0 bases clipped from V and 2 bases from J, the junction kept 13 bases outside the gene matches. CDR1 and CDR2 from the germline V gene are DFQATT and SNEGSKA (reference sequence). As DNA, the CDR3 is TGCAGTGCTAGAGACGACACCTTCGAGACAGGGGGCCCCTACGAGCAGTACTTC. Its protein product is CSARDDTFETGGPYEQYF.

The genes are TRBV11-2 and TRBJ2-7; no definite D call. Per germline, CDR1 SGHAT and CDR2 FQNNGV. This CDR3 is built from 14 residues. The V and J ends lost 5 bases and 4 bases respectively, with 15 bases between them. Here the CDR3 reads CASSPRPRFYEQYF. CDR3 coding DNA: TGTGCCAGCAGCCCCAGGCCGAGGTTTTACGAGCAGTACTTC.

The chain employs TRBV10-2 and TRBJ2-7; a possible D gene is TRBD1 (6 bases). The CDR3 runs to 15 residues. The V end was cut by 2 bases, the J end by 7 bases, with 18 bases between. Germline loops: CDR1 WSHSY, CDR2 SAAADI. The CDR3 DNA sequence: TGCGCCAGCAGTGAGGCAGGGGCTTACGACAATGAGCAGTACTTC. Translating it yields CASSEAGAYDNEQYF.

This clonotype occurred many times. The J gene is TRBJ2-6, the V gene TRBV7-9; D may be TRBD1 (5 bases). Trimming left V 5 bases short and J 2 bases short, with 13 bases between. The V gene's germline CDR1 is SEHNR and CDR2 FQNEAQ (reference sequence). This CDR3 is built from 16 residues. CDR3 nucleotides: TGTGCCAGCAGCCCGCAAGGCAGGGCTGGGGCCAACGTCCTGACTTTC. It codes for CASSPQGRAGANVLTF.

The chain recombines TRBV20-1 with TRBJ1-2, with unresolved D. The V gene lost 6 bases and the J gene lost 5 bases, with 16 bases spanning the gap. This CDR3 region has 13 residues. From germline, CDR1 is DFQATT and CDR2 SNEGSKA (reference sequence). The CDR3 protein is CSALTAGRYGYTF. The CDR3 DNA is TGCAGTGCGTTAACGGCAGGACGGTATGGCTACACCTTC.